Included here is one T cell receptor beta chain sequence, with context. The sample is drawn from a study of Ad26.COV2.S vaccination and SARS-CoV-2 variants. Sequencing was performed with immunoSEQ multiplex PCR; in TCRdb, only in-frame clones are kept and a portion is missing. This table holds about 350,000 clones, more than 75% found once. The sample's treatment: some 20 received Ad26.COV2.S at low or high dose, single or two shots; roughly 5 received placebo; per-sample allocation not given. The study sampled participants on day 63 after the first vaccine or placebo injection. The sequence derives from a person between 18 and 65 years old who received the Ad26.COV2.S COVID-19 vaccine or a placebo. Sequenced here: peripheral blood, sampled in a trial of Ad26.COV2.S vaccine versus placebo.

The CDR3 protein is CASSLAEGQGHTGELFF. For the CDR3, the DNA is TGTGCCAGCAGCTTGGCCGAGGGACAGGGCCACACCGGGGAGCTGTTTTTT. The rearrangement links TRBV5-4 to TRBJ2-2; 9 bases are a match to TRBD1. CDR1 is SGHNT, CDR2 YYREEE, per germline (reference sequence). The length of the CDR3 is 17 residues. V gave up 0 bases and J gave up 3 bases; unmatched junction bases: 6.